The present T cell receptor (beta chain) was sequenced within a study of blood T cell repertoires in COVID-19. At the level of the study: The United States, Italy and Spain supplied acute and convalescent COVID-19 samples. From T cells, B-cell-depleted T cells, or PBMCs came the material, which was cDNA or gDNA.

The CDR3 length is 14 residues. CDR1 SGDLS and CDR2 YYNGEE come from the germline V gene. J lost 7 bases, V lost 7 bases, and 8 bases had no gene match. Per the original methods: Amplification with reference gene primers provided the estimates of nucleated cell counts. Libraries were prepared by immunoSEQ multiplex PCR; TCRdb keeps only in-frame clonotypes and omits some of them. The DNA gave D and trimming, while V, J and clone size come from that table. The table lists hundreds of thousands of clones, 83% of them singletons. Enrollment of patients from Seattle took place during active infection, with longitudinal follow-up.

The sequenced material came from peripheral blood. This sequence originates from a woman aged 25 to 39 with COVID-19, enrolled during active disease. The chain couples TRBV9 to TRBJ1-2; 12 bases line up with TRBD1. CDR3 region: CASGGPGQGAGYTF. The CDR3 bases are TGTGCCAGCGGGGGACCGGGACAGGGGGCTGGCTACACCTTC.